This T cell receptor beta chain was retrieved from a study of blood T cell repertoires in COVID-19. V was cut by 0 bases and J by 8 bases, with 19 bases left in between. The CDR3 is made up of 16 amino acids. Germline values: CDR1 LNHDA, CDR2 SQIVND (reference sequence). The data were produced by immunoSEQ multiplex PCR, yet TCRdb's version contains in-frame clones alone and is incomplete. The table has about 60,000 clones, roughly 85% seen once; the top ten hold more than 1%. Sequencing was performed on peripheral blood. The chain has TRBV19 and TRBJ1-2; no clear D. This TCR derives from a middle-aged man with acute or convalescent COVID-19. The CDR3 sequence: CASSIDLRADFVGYTF. CDR3 coding DNA: TGTGCCAGTAGTATAGATCTGAGGGCGGATTTTGTAGGCTACACCTTC.